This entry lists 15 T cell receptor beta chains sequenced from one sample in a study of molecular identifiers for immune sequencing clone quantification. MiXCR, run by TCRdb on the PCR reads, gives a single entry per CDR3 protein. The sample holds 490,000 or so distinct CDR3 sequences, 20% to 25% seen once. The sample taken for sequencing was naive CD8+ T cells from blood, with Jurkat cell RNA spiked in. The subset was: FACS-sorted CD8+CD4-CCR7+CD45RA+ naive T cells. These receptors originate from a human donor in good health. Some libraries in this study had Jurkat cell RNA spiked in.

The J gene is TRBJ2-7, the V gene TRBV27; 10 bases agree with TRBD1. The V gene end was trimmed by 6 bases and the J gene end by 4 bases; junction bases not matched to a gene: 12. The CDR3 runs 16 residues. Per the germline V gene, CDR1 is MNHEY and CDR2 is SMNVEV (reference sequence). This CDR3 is CASRPHEDRGGYEQYF. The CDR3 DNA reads TGTGCCAGCAGACCCCATGAGGACAGGGGGGGGTACGAGCAGTACTTC.

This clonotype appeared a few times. The CDR3 loop reads CASSIGDQSYEQYF. CDR3 in DNA: TGTGCCAGTAGTATTGGGGACCAATCCTACGAGCAGTACTTC. V is TRBV19 and J is TRBJ2-7; D might be TRBD1 or TRBD2, each matching 5 bases. V lost 3 bases and J lost 1, with 10 bases in between. Germline CDR1 is LNHDA and CDR2 is SQIVND (reference sequence). The CDR3 loop spans 14 amino acids. The full variable domain, in which reference TRBV19 and TRBJ2-7 provide the parts outside the CDR3, is DGGITQSPKYLFRKEGQNVTLSCEQNLNHDAMYWYRQDPGQGLRLIYYSQIVNDFQKGDIAEGYSVSREKKESFPLTVTSAQKNPTAFYLCASSIGDQSYEQYFGPGTRLTVT.

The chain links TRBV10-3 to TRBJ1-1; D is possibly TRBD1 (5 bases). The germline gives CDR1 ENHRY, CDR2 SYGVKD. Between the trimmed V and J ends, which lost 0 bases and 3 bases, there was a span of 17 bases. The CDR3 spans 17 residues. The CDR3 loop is CAISESFGGRGDTEAFF. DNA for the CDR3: TGTGCCATCAGTGAGTCATTTGGGGGTCGAGGGGACACTGAAGCTTTCTTT.

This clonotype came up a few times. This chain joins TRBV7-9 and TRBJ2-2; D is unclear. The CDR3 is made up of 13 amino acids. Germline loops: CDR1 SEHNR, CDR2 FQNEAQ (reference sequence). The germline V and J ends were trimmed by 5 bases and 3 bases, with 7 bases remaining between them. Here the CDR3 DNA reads TGTGCCAGCAGCCCGGACCACACCGGGGAGCTGTTTTTT. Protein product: CASSPDHTGELFF.

As DNA, the CDR3 is TGTGCCAGCAGCTTAGCACCGGGACAGGGGACCGGGGAGCTGTTTTTT. This translates into CASSLAPGQGTGELFF. V is TRBV7-6 and J is TRBJ2-2, with 10 nucleotides matching TRBD1. The germline V gene has CDR1 SGHVS and CDR2 FNYEAQ. The CDR3 spans 16 residues. V gave up 0 bases and J gave up 5 bases; unmatched junction bases: 3.

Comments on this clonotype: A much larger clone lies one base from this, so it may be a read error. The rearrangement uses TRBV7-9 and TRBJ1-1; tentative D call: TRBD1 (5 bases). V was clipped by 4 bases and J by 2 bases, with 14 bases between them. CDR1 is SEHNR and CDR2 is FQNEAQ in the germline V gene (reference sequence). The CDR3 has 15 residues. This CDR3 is CASSSPAGTNTEAFF. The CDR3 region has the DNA TGTGCCAGCAGCTCCCCGGCAGGGACTAACACTGAAGCTTTCTTT.

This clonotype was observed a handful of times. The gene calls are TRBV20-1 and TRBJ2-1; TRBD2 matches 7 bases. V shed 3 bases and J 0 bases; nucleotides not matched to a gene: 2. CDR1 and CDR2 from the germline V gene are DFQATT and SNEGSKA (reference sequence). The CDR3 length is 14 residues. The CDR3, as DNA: TGCAGTGCTAGTACTAGCGCCTCCTACAATGAGCAGTTCTTC. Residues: CSASTSASYNEQFF.

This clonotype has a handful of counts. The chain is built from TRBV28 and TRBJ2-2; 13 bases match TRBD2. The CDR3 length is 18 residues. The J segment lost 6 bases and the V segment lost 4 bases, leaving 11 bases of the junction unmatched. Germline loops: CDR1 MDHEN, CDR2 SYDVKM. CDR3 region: CASSWGTSGMVKAGELFF. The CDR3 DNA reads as TGTGCCAGCAGTTGGGGGACTAGCGGGATGGTGAAGGCCGGGGAGCTGTTTTTT.

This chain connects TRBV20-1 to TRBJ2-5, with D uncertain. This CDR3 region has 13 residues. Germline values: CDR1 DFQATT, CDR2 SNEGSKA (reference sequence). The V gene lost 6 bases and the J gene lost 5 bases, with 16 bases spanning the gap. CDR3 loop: CSASIGPGETQYF. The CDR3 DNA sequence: TGCAGTGCCTCAATCGGGCCTGGGGAGACCCAGTACTTC.

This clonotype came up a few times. The CDR3 loop is CASSPVGTSPLHF. The CDR3 DNA is TGTGCCAGCAGTCCGGTGGGGACTTCACCCCTCCACTTT. The rearrangement uses TRBV27 and TRBJ1-6; a weak D match, TRBD1 (5 bases). Trimming left V 5 bases short and J 9 bases short, with 11 bases between. The CDR3 has 13 amino acids. Looked up from germline, CDR1 is MNHEY and CDR2 is SMNVEV (reference sequence).

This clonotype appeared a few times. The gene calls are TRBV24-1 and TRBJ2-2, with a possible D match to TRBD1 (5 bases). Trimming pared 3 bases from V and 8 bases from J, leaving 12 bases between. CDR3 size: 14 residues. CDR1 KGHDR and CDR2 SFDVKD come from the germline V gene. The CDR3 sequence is CATSDRRVLGELFF. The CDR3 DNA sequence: TGTGCCACCAGTGATCGCAGGGTACTTGGGGAGCTGTTTTTT.

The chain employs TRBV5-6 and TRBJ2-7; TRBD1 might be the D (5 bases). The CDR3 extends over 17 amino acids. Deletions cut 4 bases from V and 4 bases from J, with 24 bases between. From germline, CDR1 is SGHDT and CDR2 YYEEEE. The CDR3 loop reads CASSDRPTRDLDYEQYF. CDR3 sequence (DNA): TGTGCCAGCAGCGACAGACCCACAAGAGATTTGGATTACGAGCAGTACTTC.

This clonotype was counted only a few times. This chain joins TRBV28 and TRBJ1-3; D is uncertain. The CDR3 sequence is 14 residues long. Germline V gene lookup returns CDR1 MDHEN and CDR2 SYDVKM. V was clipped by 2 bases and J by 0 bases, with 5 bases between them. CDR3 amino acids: CASSLHSSGNTIYF. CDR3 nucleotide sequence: TGTGCCAGCAGTTTACATTCCTCTGGAAACACCATATATTTT.

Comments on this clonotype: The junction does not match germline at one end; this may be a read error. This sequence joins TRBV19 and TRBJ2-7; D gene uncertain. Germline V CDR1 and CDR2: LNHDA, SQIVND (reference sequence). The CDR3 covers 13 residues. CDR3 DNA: TGTGCCAGTAGTCCCGGAGCCAGCTACGAGCAGCACTTC. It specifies CASSPGASYEQHF. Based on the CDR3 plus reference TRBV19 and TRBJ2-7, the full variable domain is DGGITQSPKYLFRKEGQNVTLSCEQNLNHDAMYWYRQDPGQGLRLIYYSQIVNDFQKGDIAEGYSVSREKKESFPLTVTSAQKNPTAFYLCASSPGASYEQHFGPGTRLTVT.

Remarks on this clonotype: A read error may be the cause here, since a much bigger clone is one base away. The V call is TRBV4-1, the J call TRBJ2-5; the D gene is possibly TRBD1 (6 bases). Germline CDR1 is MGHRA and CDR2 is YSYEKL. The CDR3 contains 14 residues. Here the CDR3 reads CASSPGPGAETQHF. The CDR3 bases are TGCGCCAGCAGCCCAGGGCCAGGGGCAGAGACCCAGCACTTC.